The next 10 T cell receptor beta chains were all read from a single sample in a study of cytomegalovirus exposure and HLA in healthy donors. This PCR relied on a set of 60 Vbeta primers and 13 Jbeta primers. TCRdb keeps only in-frame clones here, not all; method: immunoSEQ multiplex PCR. The table lists 150,000 to 200,000 clones, approximately 85% of them singletons. Sequencing was carried out using PBMCs. These receptor sequences come from a man aged 18 to 35 in good health and CMV-seropositive.

The chain has TRBV6-4 and TRBJ1-3, with 8 bases that match TRBD1. Per germline, CDR1 MRHNA and CDR2 SNTAGT. This CDR3 contains 12 residues. Unmatched junction bases numbered 3, after V lost 11 bases and J lost 3 bases. For the CDR3, the DNA is TGTGCCGGACAGGGTAGTGGAAACACCATATATTTT. Its protein is CAGQGSGNTIYF.

The rearrangement joins TRBV5-1 to TRBJ1-3; D ambiguous. V was trimmed by 0 bases and J by 0 bases, leaving 7 bases between them. This CDR3 is built from 15 residues. The germline V gene has CDR1 SGHRS and CDR2 YFSETQ. The CDR3 is CASSLDGSSGNTIYF. DNA of the CDR3: TGCGCCAGCAGCTTGGACGGGAGCTCTGGAAACACCATATATTTT.

This clone was detected only a few times. The V and J genes are TRBV4-1 and TRBJ2-3; 13 nucleotides agree with TRBD2. Unmatched junction bases numbered 5, after V lost 6 bases and J lost 5 bases. The CDR3 totals 15 residues. Germline values: CDR1 MGHRA, CDR2 YSYEKL. CDR3 nucleotide sequence: TGCGCCAGCAGTTGGACTAGCGGGGGTCGAGATACGCAGTATTTT. Its protein product is CASSWTSGGRDTQYF.

The chain combines TRBV10-3 with TRBJ2-3, with TRBD2 matching over 14 bases. With 2 bases clipped from V and 5 bases from J, the junction kept 6 bases outside the gene matches. CDR3 length: 17 amino acids. Germline lookup yields CDR1 ENHRY and CDR2 SYGVKD. CDR3 bases: TGTGCCATCAGTGAGAGTCGACTAGCGGGGGGGCAAGATACGCAGTATTTT. It encodes CAISESRLAGGQDTQYF.

The chain joins TRBV4-1 to TRBJ1-4, with TRBD1 identical over 7 bases. The V segment lost 2 bases and the J segment 3 bases; nucleotides outside the gene matches: 3. The CDR3 totals 15 residues. In germline, CDR1 is MGHRA, CDR2 YSYEKL. CDR3 nucleotides: TGCGCCAGCAGCCAACCCACAGGGGCTAATGAAAAACTGTTTTTT. It is translated as CASSQPTGANEKLFF.

The V gene is TRBV30, the J gene TRBJ1-1; D is undetermined. The germline gives CDR1 GTSNPN, CDR2 SVGIG (reference sequence). V was clipped by 0 bases and J by 5 bases, with 10 bases between them. The CDR3 is 13 amino acids. The CDR3 loop is CAWSVQTGTEAFF. CDR3 nucleotides: TGTGCCTGGAGTGTACAAACGGGAACTGAAGCTTTCTTT. The whole variable domain, filled in from reference TRBV30 and TRBJ1-1, reads SQTIHQWPATLVQPVGSPLSLECTVEGTSNPNLYWYRQAAGRGLQLLFYSVGIGQISSEVPQNLSASRPQDRQFILSSKKLLLSDSGFYLCAWSVQTGTEAFFGQGTRLTVV.

The chain uses TRBV10-3 and TRBJ2-7, with a possible D match to TRBD2 (6 bases). The CDR3 length is 15 residues. The V gene lost 6 bases and the J gene lost 4 bases, with 19 bases spanning the gap. The germline gives CDR1 ENHRY, CDR2 SYGVKD. This CDR3 is CAIRDEEGPGYEQYF. In DNA, the CDR3 is TGTGCCATCAGAGACGAGGAGGGTCCAGGTTACGAGCAGTACTTC.

This chain uses TRBV7-6 with TRBJ2-5; D is unclear. The CDR3 contains 13 residues. The germline V gene has CDR1 SGHVS and CDR2 FNYEAQ. V shed 6 bases and J shed 2 bases, with 10 bases lying between them. The CDR3 coding sequence is TGTGCCAGCAGGGCTGGGCCACAAGAGACCCAGTACTTC. Its translation is CASRAGPQETQYF.

This chain uses TRBV5-1 with TRBJ2-1; D might be TRBD2 (6 bases). V was cut by 5 bases and J by 1 base, with 19 bases left in between. This CDR3 region has 17 residues. The germline V gene encodes CDR1 SGHRS and CDR2 YFSETQ. CDR3 DNA sequence: TGCGCCAGCAGTCCCGGGCTAGCGCCGGGGTCCTACAATGAGCAGTTCTTC. Its protein is CASSPGLAPGSYNEQFF. The full variable domain, rest sourced from reference TRBV5-1 and TRBJ2-1, is KAGVTQTPRYLIKTRGQQVTLSCSPISGHRSVSWYQQTPGQGLQFLFEYFSETQRNKGNFPGRFSGRQFSNSRSEMNVSTLELGDSALYLCASSPGLAPGSYNEQFFGPGTRLTVL.

Only one count was recorded for this clone. The chain couples TRBV2 to TRBJ2-7; 9 nucleotides align to TRBD1. The ends lost 7 bases at V and 2 bases at J; junction bases unmatched: 6. This CDR3 contains 14 residues. Germline lookup yields CDR1 SNHLY and CDR2 FYNNEI. Here the CDR3 reads CASTRTGVTYEQYF. The CDR3 nucleotides read TGTGCCAGCACCCGGACAGGGGTCACCTACGAGCAGTACTTC.